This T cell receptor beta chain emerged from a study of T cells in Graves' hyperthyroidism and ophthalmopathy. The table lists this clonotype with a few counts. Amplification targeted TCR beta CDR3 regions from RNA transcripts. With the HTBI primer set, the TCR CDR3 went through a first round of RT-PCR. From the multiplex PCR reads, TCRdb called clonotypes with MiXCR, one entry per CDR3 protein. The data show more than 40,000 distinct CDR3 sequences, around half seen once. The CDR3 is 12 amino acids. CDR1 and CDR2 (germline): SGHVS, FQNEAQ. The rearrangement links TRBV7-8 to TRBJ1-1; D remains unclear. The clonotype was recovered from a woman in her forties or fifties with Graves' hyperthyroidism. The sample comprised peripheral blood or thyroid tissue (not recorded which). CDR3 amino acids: CVNRLANTEAFF. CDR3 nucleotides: TGTGTCAACCGGCTGGCCAACACTGAAGCTTTCTTT.